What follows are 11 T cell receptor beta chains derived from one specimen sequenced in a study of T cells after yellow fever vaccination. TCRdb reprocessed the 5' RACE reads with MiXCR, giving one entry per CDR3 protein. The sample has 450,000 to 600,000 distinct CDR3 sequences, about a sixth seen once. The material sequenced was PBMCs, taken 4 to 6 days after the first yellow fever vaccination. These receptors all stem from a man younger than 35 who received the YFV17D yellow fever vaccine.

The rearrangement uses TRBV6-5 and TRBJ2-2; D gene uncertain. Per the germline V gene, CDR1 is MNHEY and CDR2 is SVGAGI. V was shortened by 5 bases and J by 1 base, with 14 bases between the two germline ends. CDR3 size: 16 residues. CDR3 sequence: CASSLPSTVNTGELFF. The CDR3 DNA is TGTGCCAGCAGTCTACCGTCGACCGTGAACACCGGGGAGCTGTTTTTT.

CDR3 region: CASSEAWTGSNTEAFF. The CDR3 region has the DNA TGTGCCAGCAGTGAAGCGTGGACGGGATCGAACACTGAAGCTTTCTTT. This rearrangement joins TRBV2 to TRBJ1-1; D call uncertain. V was cut by 0 bases and J by 1 base, with 12 bases left in between. This CDR3 has 16 amino acids. Germline V lookup: CDR1 SNHLY, CDR2 FYNNEI.

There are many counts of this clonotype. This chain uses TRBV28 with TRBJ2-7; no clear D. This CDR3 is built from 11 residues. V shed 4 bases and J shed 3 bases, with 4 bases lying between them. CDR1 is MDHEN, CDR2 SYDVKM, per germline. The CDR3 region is CASSSLYEQYV. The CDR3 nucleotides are TGTGCCAGCAGTTCTCTCTACGAGCAGTACGTC.

The CDR3 is CASSIGARAFF. CDR3 nucleotides: TGTGCCAGCAGTATCGGGGCGAGGGCTTTCTTT. V gene TRBV12-3 or TRBV12-4 combines with J gene TRBJ1-1; weak D call: TRBD1 (5 bases). Trimming removed 5 bases at V and 11 bases at J, with 12 bases between. The CDR3 length is 11 residues.

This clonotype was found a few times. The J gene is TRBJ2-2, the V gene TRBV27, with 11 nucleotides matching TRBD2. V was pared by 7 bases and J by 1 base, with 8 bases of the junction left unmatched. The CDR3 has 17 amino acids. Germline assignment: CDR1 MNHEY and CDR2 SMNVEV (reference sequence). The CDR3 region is CASKGTSGDLNTGELFF. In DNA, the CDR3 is TGTGCCAGCAAAGGGACTAGCGGCGACCTGAACACCGGGGAGCTGTTTTTT.

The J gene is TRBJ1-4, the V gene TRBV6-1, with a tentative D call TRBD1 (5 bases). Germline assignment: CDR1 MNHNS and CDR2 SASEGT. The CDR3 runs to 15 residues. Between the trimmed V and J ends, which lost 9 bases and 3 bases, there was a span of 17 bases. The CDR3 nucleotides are TGTGCCAGTATACCGGGGCCGAGTCCTAATGAAAAACTGTTTTTT. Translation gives CASIPGPSPNEKLFF.

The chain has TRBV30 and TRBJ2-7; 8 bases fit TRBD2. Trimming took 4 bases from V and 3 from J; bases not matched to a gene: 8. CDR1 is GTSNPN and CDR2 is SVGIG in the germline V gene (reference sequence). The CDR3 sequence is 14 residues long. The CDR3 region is CAWTHGGGLYEQYF. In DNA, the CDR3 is TGTGCCTGGACTCACGGGGGGGGCCTCTACGAGCAGTACTTC.

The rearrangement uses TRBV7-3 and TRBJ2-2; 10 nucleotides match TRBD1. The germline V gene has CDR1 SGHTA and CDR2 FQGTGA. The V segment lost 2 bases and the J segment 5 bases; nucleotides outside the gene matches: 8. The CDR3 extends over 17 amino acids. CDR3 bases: TGTGCCAGCAGCTTACTTTCGGGACAGGGGTATACCGGGGAGCTGTTTTTT. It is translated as CASSLLSGQGYTGELFF.

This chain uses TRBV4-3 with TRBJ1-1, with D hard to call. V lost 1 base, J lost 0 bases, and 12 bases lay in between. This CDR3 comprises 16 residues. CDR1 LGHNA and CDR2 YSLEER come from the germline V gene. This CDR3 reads CASSQAWEFMNTEAFF. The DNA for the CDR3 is TGCGCCAGCAGCCAAGCCTGGGAGTTCATGAACACTGAAGCTTTCTTT.

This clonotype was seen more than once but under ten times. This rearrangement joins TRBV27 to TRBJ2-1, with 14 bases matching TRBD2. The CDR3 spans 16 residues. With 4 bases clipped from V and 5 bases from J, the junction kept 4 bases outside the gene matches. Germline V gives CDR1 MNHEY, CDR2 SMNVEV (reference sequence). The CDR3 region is CASSSGLAGGHNEQFF. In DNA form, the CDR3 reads TGTGCCAGCAGTTCCGGACTAGCGGGGGGTCACAATGAGCAGTTCTTC.

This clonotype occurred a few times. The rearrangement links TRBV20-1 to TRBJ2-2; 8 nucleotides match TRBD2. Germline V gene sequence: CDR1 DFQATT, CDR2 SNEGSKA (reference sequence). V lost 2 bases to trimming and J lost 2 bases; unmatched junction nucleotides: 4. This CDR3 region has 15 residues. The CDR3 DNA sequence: TGCAGTGCTAGACGGGGGGGGATCAACACCGGGGAGCTGTTTTTT. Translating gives CSARRGGINTGELFF.